This T cell receptor beta chain was obtained from a study of cytomegalovirus exposure and HLA in healthy donors. Study-wide results and limits: Reportedly, a later analysis found an Asian-associated ancestry cluster had fewer N-insertions than the approximately 670-donor mean. A later analysis associated some 16,000 TCR beta sequences with HLA alleles at a 0.05 false discovery rate.

In the case of this clone: Its target is unknown. Other DNA sequences in the same sample also yield this CDR3.

Despite likely unrecorded immune exposures, the donors were nominally healthy at the time of sampling. Deletions cut 6 bases from V and 8 bases from J, with 22 bases between. Per germline, CDR1 SGHVS and CDR2 FNYEAQ. There are 15 residues in the CDR3. The PCR used 60 Vbeta and 13 Jbeta primers. Sequencing was performed with immunoSEQ multiplex PCR; in TCRdb, only in-frame clones are kept and a portion is missing. The table lists 110,000 to 150,000 clones, roughly 73% of them singletons. The sequenced sample was PBMCs. This rearrangement joins TRBV7-6 to TRBJ2-5, with unresolved D. The receptor was isolated from a man between 35 and 55 years old in good health and CMV-seronegative. This CDR3 is CASRTLVSPPGTQYF. The CDR3 bases are TGTGCCAGCAGGACTCTGGTTAGCCCACCTGGAACCCAGTACTTC.